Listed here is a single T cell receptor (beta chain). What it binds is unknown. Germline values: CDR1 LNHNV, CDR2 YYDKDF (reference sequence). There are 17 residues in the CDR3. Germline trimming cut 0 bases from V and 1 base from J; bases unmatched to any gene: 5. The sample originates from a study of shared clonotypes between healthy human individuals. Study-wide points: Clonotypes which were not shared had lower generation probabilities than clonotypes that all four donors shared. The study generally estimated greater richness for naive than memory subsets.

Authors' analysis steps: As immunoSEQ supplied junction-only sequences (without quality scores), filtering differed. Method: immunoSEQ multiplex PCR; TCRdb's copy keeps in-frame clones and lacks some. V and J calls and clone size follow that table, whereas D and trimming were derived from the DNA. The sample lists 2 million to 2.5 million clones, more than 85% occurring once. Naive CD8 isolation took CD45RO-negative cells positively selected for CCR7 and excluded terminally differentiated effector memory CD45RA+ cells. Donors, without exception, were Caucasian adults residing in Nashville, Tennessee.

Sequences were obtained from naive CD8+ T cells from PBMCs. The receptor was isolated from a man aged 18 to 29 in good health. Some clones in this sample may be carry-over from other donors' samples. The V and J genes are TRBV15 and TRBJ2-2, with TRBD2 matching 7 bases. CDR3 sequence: CATSREMLAVNTGELFF. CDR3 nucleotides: TGTGCCACCAGCAGAGAGATGCTAGCGGTGAACACCGGGGAGCTGTTTTTT.